These 10 T cell receptor beta chains share one sample of origin, sequenced in a study of T cell responses to AZD1222 COVID-19 vaccine. Assay: immunoSEQ multiplex PCR; the TCRdb copy retains only in-frame clones and omits some. The sample holds approximately 83,000 clones, 85% to 95% seen once. The sample was peripheral blood, taken on day 0 of MenACWY control vaccination. The receptors shown here come from an adult in good health.

CDR3: CASSEMGHTEAFF. CDR3 nucleotides: TGTGCCAGCAGTGAAATGGGCCACACTGAAGCTTTCTTT. The chain recombines TRBV6-4 with TRBJ1-1; D is undetermined. The germline gives CDR1 MRHNA, CDR2 SNTAGT. The CDR3 is 13 amino acids. With 3 bases removed from V and 3 bases from J, the gap between germline ends came to 8 bases.

The chain couples TRBV11-3 to TRBJ2-1; possible D gene TRBD1, 6 bases. The CDR3 spans 14 residues. The ends were cut back, 3 bases at V and 5 bases at J, with 11 bases in the middle. Looked up from germline, CDR1 is SGHNT and CDR2 is YENEEA. CDR3 protein: CASSLWDKDNEQFF. The CDR3 DNA sequence: TGTGCCAGCAGCTTGTGGGACAAGGACAATGAGCAGTTCTTC.

This sequence joins TRBV28 and TRBJ1-1; no definite D call. CDR3 length: 14 amino acids. The germline V gene encodes CDR1 MDHEN and CDR2 SYDVKM. The V gene lost 1 base and the J gene lost 3 bases, with 9 bases spanning the gap. The CDR3 spells CASSLLRMYTEAFF. Written as DNA, the CDR3 is TGTGCCAGCAGTTTATTACGGATGTACACTGAAGCTTTCTTT.

The chain uses TRBV27 and TRBJ1-6, with D possibly being TRBD1 (6 bases). The CDR3 totals 19 residues. The ends were cut back, 3 bases at V and 0 bases at J, with 18 bases in the middle. From germline, CDR1 is MNHEY and CDR2 SMNVEV (reference sequence). In DNA form, the CDR3 reads TGTGCCAGCAGTTTTGGAGGGGGACCAGGGAGCTCCTATAATTCACCCCTCCACTTT. Residues: CASSFGGGPGSSYNSPLHF.

As to this clone: Different DNA sequences within this sample yield the same CDR3. The chain has TRBV7-2 and TRBJ1-2; D is perhaps TRBD1 (6 bases). The V gene's germline CDR1 is SGHTA and CDR2 FQGNSA. The CDR3 loop spans 14 amino acids. The V end was cut by 3 bases, the J end by 2 bases, with 10 bases between. CDR3 region: CASSLGQGNYGYTF. The CDR3, as DNA: TGTGCCAGCAGCTTGGGGCAGGGGAACTATGGCTACACCTTC.

This clone was seen a single time. V and J are TRBV6-4 and TRBJ2-1, with TRBD2 identical over 10 bases. Looked up from germline, CDR1 is MRHNA and CDR2 is SNTAGT. V trimming: 5 bases; J trimming: 4 bases; junction bases outside the gene matches: 5. The CDR3 is 15 amino acids. The CDR3 bases are TGTGCCAGCAGTCTGAGGACTAGCGGATACAATGAGCAGTTCTTC. Translation gives CASSLRTSGYNEQFF.

Concerning this clone itself: Its ends do not fully match the called genes, so a read error is possible. The V gene is TRBV3-1 (or the pseudogene TRBV3-2), the J gene TRBJ2-7; TRBD1 is a possible D gene (6 bases). The CDR3 contains 13 residues. Germline lookup yields CDR1 LGHDT and CDR2 YNNKEL (reference sequence). The CDR3 loop reads CASSQGGLKRLNF. CDR3 nucleotide sequence: TGTGCCAGCAGCCAAGGGGGGCTGAAAAGGTTGAACTTC.

This clone appeared a single time. The chain combines TRBV21-1 with TRBJ1-4. TRBV21-1 corresponds to a pseudogene. The CDR3 has 14 amino acids. CDR3 residues: CASPKDATNEKLFF. The CDR3 DNA reads as TGTGCCAGCCCGAAGGACGCAACTAATGAAAAACTGTTTTTT.

This clone was seen just once. The chain couples TRBV2 to TRBJ2-5, with D possibly called TRBD1 or TRBD2 (6 bases each). The CDR3 runs 14 residues. V was shortened by 8 bases and J by 2 bases, with 15 bases between the two germline ends. Looked up from germline, CDR1 is SNHLY and CDR2 is FYNNEI. DNA of the CDR3: TGTGCCAGCGGGGATAGGGGGGTACAAGAGACCCAGTACTTC. This codes for CASGDRGVQETQYF.

The J gene is TRBJ2-7, the V gene TRBV9; the match to TRBD1 covers 8 bases. The CDR3 spans 15 residues. The V segment lost 6 bases and the J segment 1 base; nucleotides outside the gene matches: 9. Looked up from germline, CDR1 is SGDLS and CDR2 is YYNGEE. CDR3 in DNA: TGTGCCAGCAACCCAAACGGACAGGGATCCTACGAGCAGTACTTC. Protein product: CASNPNGQGSYEQYF.